This T cell receptor beta chain was captured in a study of blood T cells in healthy people across ages. Study-wide background: Template switching picked up about one barcoded beta molecule for each two T cells. Study-level results: Significant beta diversity loss was already apparent by age approximately 36, declining roughly linearly. When one million T cells were used, diversity estimates were thought to be underestimates.

Primers used in a second PCR of about 6 to 11 cycles were a sample-barcoded 5' primer and a J-beta primer mix. The authors tagged each cDNA molecule using a template-switch adaptor with 12 random nucleotides. From the 5' RACE reads, TCRdb called clonotypes with MiXCR, one entry per CDR3 protein. There are roughly 1,500,000 distinct CDR3 sequences in the sample; roughly 32% occur only once, and roughly 12% lies in the top ten. Per germline, CDR1 SQVTM and CDR2 ANQGSEA. After removal of 3 bases from V and 11 bases from J, the junction contained 14 bases not matched to a gene. The CDR3 runs 15 residues. Turning to this clonotype: Its antigen remains unidentified. A much larger clone lies a single base off, so this may be a read error.

Sequencing was done on a sample of blood. The chain employs TRBV29-1 and TRBJ2-1; TRBD1 matches 9 bases. The TCR was taken from a woman aged 25-40 years in good health. The CDR3 DNA reads as TGCAGCGTTGATCCCGGGACAGGGATGGCAAATAAGCAGTTCTTC. It specifies CSVDPGTGMANKQFF.